Below, one TCR beta chain is given with its context. J was trimmed by 6 bases and V by 6 bases; bases with no gene match: 9. The CDR3 has 16 residues. The germline CDR1 and CDR2 sequences are SGHDT and YYEEEE. This sample is drawn from a study of T cell changes during pregnancy in multiple sclerosis. Here immunoSEQ multiplex PCR was the method, and the copy in TCRdb shows in-frame clones only, minus some. The sample records fewer than 25,000 clones, more than 75% being singletons. The clonotype was recovered from a female donor in good health, enrolled as a control in a pregnancy study. The sample in question was CD8+ T cells from peripheral blood mononuclear cells, obtained in the third trimester of pregnancy. This chain connects TRBV5-6 to TRBJ2-1, with 13 bases that match TRBD2. The CDR3 sequence: CASTSPGTSGINEQFF. Here the CDR3 DNA reads TGTGCCAGCACCTCTCCCGGGACTAGCGGGATCAATGAGCAGTTCTTC.